The entry below gives a single TCR beta chain sequence along with its context. Its cognate antigen is unknown. The source of the sample is a study of cytomegalovirus exposure and HLA in healthy donors. Study-level background: The roughly 130 validation repertoires used the same platform as the roughly 670 first-cohort repertoires (as reported by a later analysis).

TCRdb's copy holds only in-frame clones and misses some; the assay was immunoSEQ multiplex PCR. The sample yields 160,000 or so clones, around four fifths seen once. The germline V gene encodes CDR1 SGDLS and CDR2 YYNGEE. V lost 3 bases, J lost 4 bases, and 5 bases stayed unmatched. This CDR3 contains 14 residues. Findings and limits, study-wide: According to a later analysis, TCR clusters from the first cohort tended to co-occur in the roughly 120 validation repertoires. A list of 150 or so TCR beta chains associated with cytomegalovirus was given. The CMV antigen specificity of a few CMV-associated chains was confirmed through in vitro analysis.

The receptor was isolated from a man aged 25 to 40 in good health and CMV-seropositive. The V call is TRBV9, the J call TRBJ1-1, with TRBD1 matching over 8 bases. Material: PBMCs. For the CDR3, the DNA is TGTGCCAGCAGCGAGTACAGGGGGGGCACTGAAGCTTTCTTT. Protein product: CASSEYRGGTEAFF.